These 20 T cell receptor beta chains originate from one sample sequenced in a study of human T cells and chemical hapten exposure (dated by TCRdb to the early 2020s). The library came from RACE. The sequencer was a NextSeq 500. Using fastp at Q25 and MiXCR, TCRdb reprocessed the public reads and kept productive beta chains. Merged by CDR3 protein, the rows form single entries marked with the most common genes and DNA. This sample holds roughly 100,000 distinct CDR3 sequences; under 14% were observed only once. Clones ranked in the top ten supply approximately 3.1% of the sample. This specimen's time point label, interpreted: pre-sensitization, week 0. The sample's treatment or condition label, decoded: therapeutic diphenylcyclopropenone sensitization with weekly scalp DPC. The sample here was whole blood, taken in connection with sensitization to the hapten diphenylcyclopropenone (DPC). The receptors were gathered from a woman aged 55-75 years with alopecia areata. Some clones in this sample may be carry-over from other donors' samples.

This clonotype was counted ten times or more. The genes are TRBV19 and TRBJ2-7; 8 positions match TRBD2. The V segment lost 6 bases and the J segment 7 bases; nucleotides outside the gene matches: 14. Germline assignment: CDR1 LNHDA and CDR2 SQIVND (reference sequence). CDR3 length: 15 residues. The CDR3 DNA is TGTGCCAGTAGGAGGACCGGGACTAGGACTTCGGAGCAGTACTTC. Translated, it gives CASRRTGTRTSEQYF. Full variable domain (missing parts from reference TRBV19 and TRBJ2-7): DGGITQSPKYLFRKEGQNVTLSCEQNLNHDAMYWYRQDPGQGLRLIYYSQIVNDFQKGDIAEGYSVSREKKESFPLTVTSAQKNPTAFYLCASRRTGTRTSEQYFGPGTRLTVT.

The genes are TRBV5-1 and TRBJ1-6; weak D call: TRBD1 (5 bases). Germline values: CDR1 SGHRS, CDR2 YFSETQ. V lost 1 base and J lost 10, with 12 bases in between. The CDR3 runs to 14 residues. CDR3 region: CASSLNGRDSPLHF. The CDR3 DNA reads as TGCGCCAGCAGCTTGAACGGTAGGGACTCACCCCTCCACTTT.

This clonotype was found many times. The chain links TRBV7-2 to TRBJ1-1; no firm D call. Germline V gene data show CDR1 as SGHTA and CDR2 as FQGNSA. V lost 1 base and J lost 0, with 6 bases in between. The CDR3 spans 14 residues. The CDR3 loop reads CASSLVHMNTEAFF. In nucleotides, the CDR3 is TGTGCCAGCAGCTTAGTCCACATGAACACTGAAGCTTTCTTT.

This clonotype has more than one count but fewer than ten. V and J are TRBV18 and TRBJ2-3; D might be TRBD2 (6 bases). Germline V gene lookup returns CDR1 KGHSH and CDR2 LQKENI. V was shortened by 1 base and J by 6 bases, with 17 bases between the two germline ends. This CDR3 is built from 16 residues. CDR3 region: CASSPRGATGVDTQYF. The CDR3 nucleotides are TGTGCCAGCTCACCACGCGGGGCCACTGGGGTGGATACGCAGTATTTT.

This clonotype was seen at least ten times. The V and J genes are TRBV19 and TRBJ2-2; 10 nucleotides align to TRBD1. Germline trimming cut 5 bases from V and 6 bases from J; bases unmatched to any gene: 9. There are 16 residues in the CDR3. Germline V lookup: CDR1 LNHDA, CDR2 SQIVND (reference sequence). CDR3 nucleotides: TGTGCCAGTAGTCCAGTAGACAGGGGGCGCGCCGGGGAGCTGTTTTTT. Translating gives CASSPVDRGRAGELFF. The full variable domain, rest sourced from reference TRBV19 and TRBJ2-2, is DGGITQSPKYLFRKEGQNVTLSCEQNLNHDAMYWYRQDPGQGLRLIYYSQIVNDFQKGDIAEGYSVSREKKESFPLTVTSAQKNPTAFYLCASSPVDRGRAGELFFGEGSRLTVL.

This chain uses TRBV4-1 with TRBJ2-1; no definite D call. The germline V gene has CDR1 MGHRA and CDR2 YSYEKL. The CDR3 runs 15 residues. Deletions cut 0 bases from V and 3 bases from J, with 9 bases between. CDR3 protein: CASSQDRWGYNEQFF. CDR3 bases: TGCGCCAGCAGCCAAGACAGGTGGGGCTACAATGAGCAGTTCTTC.

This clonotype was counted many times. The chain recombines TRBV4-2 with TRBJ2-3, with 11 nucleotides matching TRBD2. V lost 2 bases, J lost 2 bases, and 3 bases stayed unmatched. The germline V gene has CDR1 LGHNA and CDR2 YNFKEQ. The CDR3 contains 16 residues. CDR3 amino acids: CASSQLAGGPTDTQYF. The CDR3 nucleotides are TGTGCCAGCAGCCAACTAGCGGGGGGACCCACAGATACGCAGTATTTT.

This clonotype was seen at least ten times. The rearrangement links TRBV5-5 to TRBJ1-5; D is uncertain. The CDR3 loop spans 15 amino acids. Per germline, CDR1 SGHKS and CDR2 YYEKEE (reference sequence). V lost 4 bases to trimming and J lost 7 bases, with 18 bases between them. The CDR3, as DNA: TGTGCCAGCAGCGTAACTCCTGGGGTAGAGCAGCCCCAGCATTTT. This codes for CASSVTPGVEQPQHF.

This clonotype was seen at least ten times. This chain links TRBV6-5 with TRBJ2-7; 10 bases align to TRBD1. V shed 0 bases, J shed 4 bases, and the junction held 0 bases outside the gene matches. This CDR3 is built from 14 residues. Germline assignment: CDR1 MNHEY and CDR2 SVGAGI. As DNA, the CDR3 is TGTGCCAGCAGTTACTCGGACAGGGGGTACGAGCAGTACTTC. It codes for CASSYSDRGYEQYF.

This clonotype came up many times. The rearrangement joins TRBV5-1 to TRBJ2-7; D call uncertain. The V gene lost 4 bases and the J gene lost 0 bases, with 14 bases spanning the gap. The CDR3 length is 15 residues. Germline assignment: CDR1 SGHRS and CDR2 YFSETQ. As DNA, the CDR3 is TGCGCCAGCAGCAGCAGGATCGGTGACTCCTACGAGCAGTACTTC. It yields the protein CASSSRIGDSYEQYF.

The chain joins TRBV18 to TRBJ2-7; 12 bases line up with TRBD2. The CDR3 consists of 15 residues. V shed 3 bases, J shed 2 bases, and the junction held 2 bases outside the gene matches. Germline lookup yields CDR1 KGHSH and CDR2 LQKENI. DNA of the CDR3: TGTGCCAGCTCACCCTCTAGCGGGGGGGCCTACGAGCAGTACTTC. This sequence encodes CASSPSSGGAYEQYF.

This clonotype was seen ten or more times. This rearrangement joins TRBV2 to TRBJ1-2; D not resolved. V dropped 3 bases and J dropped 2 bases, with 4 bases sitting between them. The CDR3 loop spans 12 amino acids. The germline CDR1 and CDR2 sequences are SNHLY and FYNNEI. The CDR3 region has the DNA TGTGCCAGCAGTGAGTTAAACTATGGCTACACCTTC. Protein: CASSELNYGYTF.

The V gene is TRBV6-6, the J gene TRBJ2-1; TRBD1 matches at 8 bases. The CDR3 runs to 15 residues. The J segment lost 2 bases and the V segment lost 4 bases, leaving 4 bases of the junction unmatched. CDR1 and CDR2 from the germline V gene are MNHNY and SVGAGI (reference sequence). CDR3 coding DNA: TGTGCCAGCAGTTTAGACAGGGGCCCCTACAATGAGCAGTTCTTC. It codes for CASSLDRGPYNEQFF.

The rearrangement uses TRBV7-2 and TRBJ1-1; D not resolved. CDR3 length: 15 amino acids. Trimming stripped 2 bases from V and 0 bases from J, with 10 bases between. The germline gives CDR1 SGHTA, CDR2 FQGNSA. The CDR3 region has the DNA TGTGCCAGCAGCTTATGGGAGGTTTTGAACACTGAAGCTTTCTTT. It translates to CASSLWEVLNTEAFF.

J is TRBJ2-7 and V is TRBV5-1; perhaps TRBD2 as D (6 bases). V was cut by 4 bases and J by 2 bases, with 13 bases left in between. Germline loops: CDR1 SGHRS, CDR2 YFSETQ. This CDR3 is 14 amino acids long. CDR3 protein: CASSRGTGTYEQYF. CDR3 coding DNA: TGCGCCAGCAGCCGGGGGACGGGTACCTACGAGCAGTACTTC. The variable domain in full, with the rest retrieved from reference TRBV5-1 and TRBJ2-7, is KAGVTQTPRYLIKTRGQQVTLSCSPISGHRSVSWYQQTPGQGLQFLFEYFSETQRNKGNFPGRFSGRQFSNSRSEMNVSTLELGDSALYLCASSRGTGTYEQYFGPGTRLTVT.

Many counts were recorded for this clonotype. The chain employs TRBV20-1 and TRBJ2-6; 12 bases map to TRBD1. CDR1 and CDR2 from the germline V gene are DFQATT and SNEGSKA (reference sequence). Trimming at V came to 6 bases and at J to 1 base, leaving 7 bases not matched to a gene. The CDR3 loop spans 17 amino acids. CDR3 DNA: TGCAGTGCCAGGGGGACAGGGGGCATGTCTGGGGCCAACGTCCTGACTTTC. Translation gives CSARGTGGMSGANVLTF.

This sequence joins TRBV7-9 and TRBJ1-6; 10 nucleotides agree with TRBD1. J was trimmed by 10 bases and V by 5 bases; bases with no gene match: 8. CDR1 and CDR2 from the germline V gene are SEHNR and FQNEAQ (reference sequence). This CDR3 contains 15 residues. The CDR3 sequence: CASSPGTGARSPLHF. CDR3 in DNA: TGTGCCAGCAGCCCTGGGACAGGGGCGAGATCACCCCTCCACTTT.

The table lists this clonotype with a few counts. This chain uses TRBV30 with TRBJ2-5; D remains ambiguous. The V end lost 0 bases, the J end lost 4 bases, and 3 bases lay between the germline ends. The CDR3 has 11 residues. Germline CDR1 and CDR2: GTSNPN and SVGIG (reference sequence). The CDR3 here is CAWSVRETQYF. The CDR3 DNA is TGTGCCTGGAGTGTACGAGAGACCCAGTACTTC.

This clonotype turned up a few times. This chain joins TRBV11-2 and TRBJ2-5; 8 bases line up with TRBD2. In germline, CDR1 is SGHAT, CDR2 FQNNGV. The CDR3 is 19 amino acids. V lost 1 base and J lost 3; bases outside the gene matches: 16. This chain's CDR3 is CASSLGGFRTSFGEETQYF. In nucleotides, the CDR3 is TGTGCCAGCAGCTTAGGGGGTTTTCGGACTAGCTTCGGCGAAGAGACCCAGTACTTC.

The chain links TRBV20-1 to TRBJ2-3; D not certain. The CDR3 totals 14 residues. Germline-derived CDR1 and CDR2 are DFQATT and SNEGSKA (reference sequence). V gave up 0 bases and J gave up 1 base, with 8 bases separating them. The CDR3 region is CSARDRLRTDTQYF. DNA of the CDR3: TGCAGTGCTAGAGATCGGCTCCGCACAGATACGCAGTATTTT.